The 17 T cell receptor beta chains below come from one sample, sequenced in a study of cytomegalovirus exposure and HLA in healthy donors. PCR involved 60 Vbeta and 13 Jbeta primers. Assay used: immunoSEQ multiplex PCR; TCRdb lists only in-frame clones, some missing. The profile covers approximately 240,000 clones, with roughly 82% appearing a single time and 5% to 6% taken by the ten largest. Sequenced material: PBMCs. These receptors came from a woman in her thirties or forties in good health and CMV-seropositive.

V gene TRBV2 combines with J gene TRBJ1-1; 12 nucleotides line up with TRBD1. J was trimmed by 0 bases and V by 6 bases; bases with no gene match: 11. The CDR3 extends over 18 amino acids. Germline V gene sequence: CDR1 SNHLY, CDR2 FYNNEI. The CDR3 protein is CASSRRGGQGALNTEAFF. CDR3 coding DNA: TGTGCCAGCAGCCGACGGGGGGGACAGGGGGCCCTGAACACTGAAGCTTTCTTT.

V is TRBV5-3 and J is TRBJ1-5; D is perhaps TRBD1 (6 bases). TRBV5-3 is placed among ORFs of uncertain function. Trimming left V 8 bases short and J 0 bases short, with 12 bases between. This CDR3 has 14 amino acids. CDR3 bases: TGTGCCAGCCCTTACAGGGCTAGCAATCAGCCCCAGCATTTT. This translates into CASPYRASNQPQHF.

The chain uses TRBV7-2 and TRBJ2-6, with D perhaps TRBD1 (6 bases). Germline V gene data show CDR1 as SGHTA and CDR2 as FQGNSA. CDR3 length equals 18 residues. Trimming left V 5 bases short and J 0 bases short, with 17 bases between. CDR3 sequence: CASSPRRLGGSGANVLTF. The CDR3 DNA reads as TGTGCCAGCAGCCCCCGGAGGTTAGGGGGCTCTGGGGCCAACGTCCTGACTTTC.

DNA of the CDR3: TGTGCCAGCAGTGAAGGTTCAGCGAGCTACACCTTC. Translated, it gives CASSEGSASYTF. The chain employs TRBV6-1 and TRBJ1-2; D call uncertain. V was clipped by 1 base and J by 9 bases, with 9 bases between them. The CDR3 is 12 residues long. The germline V gene has CDR1 MNHNS and CDR2 SASEGT.

The rearrangement links TRBV30 to TRBJ1-5; 10 bases map to TRBD1. CDR3 length: 16 amino acids. Per germline, CDR1 GTSNPN and CDR2 SVGIG (reference sequence). V dropped 2 bases and J dropped 2; count of bases not matched to a gene: 6. DNA of the CDR3: TGTGCCTGGAGTTATGGACAGGGGGTGCGCAATCAGCCCCAGCATTTT. It translates to CAWSYGQGVRNQPQHF.

V and J are TRBV19 and TRBJ2-7; 9 bases agree with TRBD1. J was trimmed by 2 bases and V by 1 base; bases with no gene match: 3. CDR3 length: 15 amino acids. Germline lookup yields CDR1 LNHDA and CDR2 SQIVND (reference sequence). CDR3 amino acids: CASSIAGTGTYEQYF. The CDR3 bases are TGTGCCAGTAGTATAGCGGGGACAGGGACCTACGAGCAGTACTTC.

This clone came up a few times. The chain carries TRBV15 and TRBJ1-2; no clear D gene. V lost 5 bases to trimming and J lost 2 bases, with 15 bases between them. Looked up from germline, CDR1 is LNHNV and CDR2 is YYDKDF (reference sequence). There are 15 residues in the CDR3. Here the CDR3 DNA reads TGTGCCACCAGCCAAGATCGGGAATCAAACTATGGCTACACCTTC. Residues: CATSQDRESNYGYTF.

This clone came up a few times. V is TRBV11-2 and J is TRBJ1-5, with D possibly TRBD1 on 5 matching bases. The V gene's germline CDR1 is SGHAT and CDR2 FQNNGV. The CDR3 consists of 15 residues. Trimming took off 5 bases at V and 3 bases at J, with 14 bases between the two ends. The CDR3 loop reads CASSPSGGDNQPQHF. In DNA, the CDR3 is TGTGCCAGCAGCCCCTCCGGGGGGGACAATCAGCCCCAGCATTTT.

The V call is TRBV2, the J call TRBJ2-3, with 7 positions matching TRBD1. V trimming: 7 bases; J trimming: 5 bases; junction bases outside the gene matches: 6. Germline V gives CDR1 SNHLY, CDR2 FYNNEI. The CDR3 covers 13 residues. This CDR3 reads CASTVTGVDTQYF. CDR3 bases: TGTGCCAGCACCGTAACAGGGGTAGATACGCAGTATTTT.

The J gene is TRBJ1-2, the V gene TRBV6-1; the match to TRBD1 covers 10 bases. Unmatched junction bases numbered 6, after V lost 4 bases and J lost 1 base. Germline CDR1 reads MNHNS; CDR2 reads SASEGT. The CDR3 spans 16 residues. CDR3 sequence (DNA): TGTGCCAGCAGTGGGGGACAGGGGTCCGTTAACTATGGCTACACCTTC. Translated, it gives CASSGGQGSVNYGYTF.

This chain uses TRBV19 with TRBJ2-1; 9 nucleotides agree with TRBD1. The CDR3 is 16 residues long. V shed 4 bases and J 2 bases; nucleotides not matched to a gene: 6. CDR1 is LNHDA and CDR2 is SQIVND in the germline V gene (reference sequence). The CDR3 DNA reads as TGTGCCAGTAGTAGCCCCGGGACAGGGCCCTACAATGAGCAGTTCTTC. Translating it yields CASSSPGTGPYNEQFF.

The chain links TRBV7-3 to TRBJ2-3, with a tentative D call TRBD2 (5 bases). Trimming stripped 8 bases from V and 2 bases from J, with 5 bases between. CDR1 SGHTA and CDR2 FQGTGA come from the germline V gene. The CDR3 runs 11 residues. CDR3 sequence reads: CASGLTDTQYF. The CDR3 bases are TGTGCCAGCGGACTCACAGATACGCAGTATTTT.

The V and J genes are TRBV5-1 and TRBJ2-7, with 8 bases that match TRBD2. The CDR3 covers 16 residues. The germline V gene encodes CDR1 SGHRS and CDR2 YFSETQ. J lost 3 bases, V lost 4 bases, and 12 bases had no gene match. This CDR3 is CASSLTPGTSLYEQYF. In nucleotides, the CDR3 is TGCGCCAGCAGCCTTACCCCCGGGACTAGTCTCTACGAGCAGTACTTC.

The gene calls are TRBV7-2 and TRBJ2-7; 10 positions match TRBD1. V gave up 3 bases and J gave up 7 bases; unmatched junction bases: 6. The CDR3 is 14 amino acids. Germline V gene data show CDR1 as SGHTA and CDR2 as FQGNSA. CDR3 sequence reads: CASSFGGQGWEQYF. For the CDR3, the DNA is TGTGCCAGCAGCTTCGGGGGACAGGGGTGGGAGCAGTACTTC.

This clone is a singleton in its sample. This chain uses TRBV7-3 with TRBJ2-1; TRBD2 matches at 16 bases. Germline loops: CDR1 SGHTA, CDR2 FQGTGA. Germline trimming cut 5 bases from V and 4 bases from J; bases unmatched to any gene: 5. The length of the CDR3 is 17 residues. CDR3 protein: CASSGTSGRARYNEQFF. The CDR3 DNA reads as TGTGCCAGCAGCGGGACTAGCGGGAGGGCTAGGTACAATGAGCAGTTCTTC.

The genes are TRBV7-2 and TRBJ2-1, with a weak D call TRBD2 (5 bases). Between the trimmed V and J ends, which lost 2 bases and 0 bases, there was a span of 8 bases. Germline CDR1 SGHTA, CDR2 FQGNSA. The CDR3 covers 15 residues. The CDR3 region has the DNA TGTGCCAGCAGCTTATCTAGCAGCTCCTACAATGAGCAGTTCTTC. Translating it yields CASSLSSSSYNEQFF.

The table lists this clone with a count of one. The rearrangement joins TRBV13 to TRBJ2-2; D unresolved. From germline, CDR1 is PRHDT and CDR2 FYEKMQ (reference sequence). Deletions cut 7 bases from V and 1 base from J, with 10 bases between. The CDR3 consists of 14 residues. The chain's CDR3 is CASTVAVNTGELFF. The DNA of the CDR3 is TGTGCCAGCACAGTCGCGGTGAACACCGGGGAGCTGTTTTTT.